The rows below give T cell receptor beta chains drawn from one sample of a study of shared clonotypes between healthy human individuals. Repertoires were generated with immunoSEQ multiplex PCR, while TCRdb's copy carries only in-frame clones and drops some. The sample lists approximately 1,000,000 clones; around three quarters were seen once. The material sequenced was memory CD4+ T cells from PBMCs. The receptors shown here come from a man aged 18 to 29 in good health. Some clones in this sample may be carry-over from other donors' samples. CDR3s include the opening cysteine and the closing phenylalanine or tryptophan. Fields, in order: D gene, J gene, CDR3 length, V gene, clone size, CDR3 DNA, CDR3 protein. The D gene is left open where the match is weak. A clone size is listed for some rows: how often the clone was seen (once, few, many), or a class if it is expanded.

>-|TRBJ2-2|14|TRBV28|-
TGTGCCAGCAGCTTCGACAGGAACACCGGGGAGCTGTTTTTT
CASSFDRNTGELFF
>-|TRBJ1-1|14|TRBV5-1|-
TGCGCCAGCAGCTTGGGTGGGGCGATCACTGAAGCTTTCTTT
CASSLGGAITEAFF
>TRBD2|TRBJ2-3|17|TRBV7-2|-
TGTGCCAGCAGCCGTCAGGTCGGGGGAGGGCGAGGAGATACGCAGTATTTT
CASSRQVGGGRGDTQYF
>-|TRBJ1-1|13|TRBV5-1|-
TGCGCCAGCAGCTTGGGGTCGAACACTGAAGCTTTCTTT
CASSLGSNTEAFF
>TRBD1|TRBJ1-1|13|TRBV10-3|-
TGTGCCATCCTTCAACAGGGGGGGGAGAGGGCTTTCTTT
CAILQQGGERAFF
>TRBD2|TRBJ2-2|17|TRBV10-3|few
TGTGCCATCAGTGCCCTAAGTCTAGCGGAGAACACCGGGGAGCTGTTTTTT
CAISALSLAENTGELFF
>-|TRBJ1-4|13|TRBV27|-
TGTGCCAGCAGTCCCCGGGGCGGTGAAAAACTGTTTTTT
CASSPRGGEKLFF
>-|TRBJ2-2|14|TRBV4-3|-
TGCGCCAGCAGGTTACAGACCAACACCGGGGAGCTGTTTTTT
CASRLQTNTGELFF
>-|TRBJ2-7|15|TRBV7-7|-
TGTGCCAGCAGCCCGATACTGGGTAGCCATTACGAGCAGTACTTC
CASSPILGSHYEQYF
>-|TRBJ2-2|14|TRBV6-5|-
TGTGCCATCGGTTGGACACCGAACACCGGGGAGCTGTTTTTT
CAIGWTPNTGELFF
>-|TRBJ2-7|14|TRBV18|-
TGTGCCAGCTCACCACCGGGACTTTCCTACGAGCAGTACTTC
CASSPPGLSYEQYF
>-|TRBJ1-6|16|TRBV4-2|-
TGTGCCAGCAGCCTCTCGGGGGGCGCATTTAATTCACCCCTCCACTTT
CASSLSGGAFNSPLHF
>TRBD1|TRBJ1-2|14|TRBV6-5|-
TGTGCCACCTCCCCGGGACAGGGGGCGTGGGGCTACACCTTC
CATSPGQGAWGYTF
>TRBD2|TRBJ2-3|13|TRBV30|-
TGTGCCTTGAGACTAGCGGGGACAGATACGCAGTATTTT
CALRLAGTDTQYF
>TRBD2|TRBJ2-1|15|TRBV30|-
TGTGCCTGGACTATGAGAAGCGGGAGGAACAATGAGCAGTTCTTC
CAWTMRSGRNNEQFF
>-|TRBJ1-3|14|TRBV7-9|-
TGTGCCAGCAGCTTAGGGTTTCGCGGAAACACCATATATTTT
CASSLGFRGNTIYF
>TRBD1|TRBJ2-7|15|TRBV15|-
TGTGCCACCAGCGCTAGACAGGGGGTACCCCTCGAGCAGTACTTC
CATSARQGVPLEQYF
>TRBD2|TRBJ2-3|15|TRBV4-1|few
TGCGCCAGCAGCCCCCTAGCGGGAGGGATAGATACGCAGTATTTT
CASSPLAGGIDTQYF
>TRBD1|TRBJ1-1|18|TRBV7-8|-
TGTGCCAGCAGCTTAGGGGGACAGGGAAATTCAGTGAACACTGAAGCTTTCTTT
CASSLGGQGNSVNTEAFF
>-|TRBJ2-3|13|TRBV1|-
TGCACCAGCGACACCCTTCGCACAGATACGCAGTATTTT
CTSDTLRTDTQYF
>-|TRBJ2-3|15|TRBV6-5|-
TGTGCCAGCAGTTACTCCGACTGGAGCACAGATACGCAGTATTTT
CASSYSDWSTDTQYF
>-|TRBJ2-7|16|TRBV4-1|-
TGCGCCAGCAGCCCCAGGGAGAGGGGGAATACCTACGAGCAGTACTTC
CASSPRERGNTYEQYF
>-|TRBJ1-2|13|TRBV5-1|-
TGCGCCAGCAGCTTGGACAGGAACTATGGCTACACCTTC
CASSLDRNYGYTF
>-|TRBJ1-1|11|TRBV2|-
TGTGCCAGCAGTACGAACACTGAAGCTTTCTTT
CASSTNTEAFF
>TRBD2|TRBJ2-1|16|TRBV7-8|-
TGTGCCAGCAGCTTAGTTGGCGGGAGGGCCAGGGATGAGCAGTTCTTC
CASSLVGGRARDEQFF
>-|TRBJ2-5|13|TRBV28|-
TGTGCCAGCAGCACCGGCCTGGTGGAGACCCAGTACTTC
CASSTGLVETQYF
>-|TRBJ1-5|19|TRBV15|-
TGTGCCACCAGCAGAGGCGCCAGGACAGTCACACTTAGCAATCAGCCCCAGCATTTT
CATSRGARTVTLSNQPQHF
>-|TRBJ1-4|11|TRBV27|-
TGTGCCAGCAGAGCAAATGAAAAACTGTTTTTT
CASRANEKLFF
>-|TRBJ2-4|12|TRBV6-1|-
TGTGCCAGCAGTGAACAGGCTCAATCACAAATCTTC
CASSEQAQSQIF
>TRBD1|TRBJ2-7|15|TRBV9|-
TGTGCCAGCAGCCTGCTGGGACAGGGGAGTTACGAGCAGTACTTC
CASSLLGQGSYEQYF
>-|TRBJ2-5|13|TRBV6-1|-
TGTGCCAGCAGCAATGGGGCCCTAGAGACCCAGTACTTC
CASSNGALETQYF
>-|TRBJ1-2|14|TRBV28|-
TGTGCCAGCAGCATTAGCGGGGGTAACTATGGCTACACCTTC
CASSISGGNYGYTF
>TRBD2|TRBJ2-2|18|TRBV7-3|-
TGTGCCAGCAGCTTAATAGGGACTAGCGGGAGGAACACCGGGGAGCTGTTTTTT
CASSLIGTSGRNTGELFF
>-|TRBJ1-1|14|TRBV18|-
TGTGCCAGCTCACAACAGGACAAGAACACTGAAGCTTTCTTT
CASSQQDKNTEAFF
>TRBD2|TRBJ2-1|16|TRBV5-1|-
TGCGCCAGCAGCTTGGGGTGGCGGGAGGGCCTTGGTGAGCAGTTCTTC
CASSLGWREGLGEQFF
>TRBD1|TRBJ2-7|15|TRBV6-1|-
TGTGCCAGCAGTGACAGACAGGGGGGCCCCTACGAGCAGTACTTC
CASSDRQGGPYEQYF
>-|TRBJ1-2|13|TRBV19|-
TGTGCCAGTGGCAGGACGGAGACATATGGCTACACCTTC
CASGRTETYGYTF
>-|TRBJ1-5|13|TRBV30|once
TGTGCCTGGAGTGAAGGGATTGGTCAGCCCCAGCATTTT
CAWSEGIGQPQHF
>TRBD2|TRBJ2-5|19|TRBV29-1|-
TGCAGCGTTGAAGTCATGGGGAGAGGGCTAGCGGGAGTAGGCGAGACCCAGTACTTC
CSVEVMGRGLAGVGETQYF
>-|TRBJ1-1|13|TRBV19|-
TGTGCCAGTAGAGTGAGGGGAGACACTGAAGCTTTCTTT
CASRVRGDTEAFF
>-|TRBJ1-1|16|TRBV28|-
TGTGCCAGCAGTTTGTTGCCGGGACGAGGGAACACTGAAGCTTTCTTT
CASSLLPGRGNTEAFF
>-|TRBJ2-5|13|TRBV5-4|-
TGTGCCAGCAGCTCAGCCCTTCAAGAGACCCAGTACTTC
CASSSALQETQYF
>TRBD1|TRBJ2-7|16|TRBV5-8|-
TGTGCCAGCAGCATTAAAGGACAGGGGTCTTCCTACGAGCAGTACTTC
CASSIKGQGSSYEQYF
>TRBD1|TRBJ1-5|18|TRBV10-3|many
TGTGCCATCAGTGAGGCCCCCGGGGGACAGGGGGCGGGTCAGCCCCAGCATTTT
CAISEAPGGQGAGQPQHF
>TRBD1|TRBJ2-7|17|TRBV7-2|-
TGTGCCAGCAGCCTCCAGCCCCCGGGACAGGGAGGGTACGAGCAGTACTTC
CASSLQPPGQGGYEQYF
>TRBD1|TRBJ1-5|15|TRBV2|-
TGTGCCAGCAGTGAATCGGGACAGGCCAATCAGCCCCAGCATTTT
CASSESGQANQPQHF
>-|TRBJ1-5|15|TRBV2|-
TGTGCCAGCAGCGCACGGGGTCCGAGCAATCAGCCCCAGCATTTT
CASSARGPSNQPQHF
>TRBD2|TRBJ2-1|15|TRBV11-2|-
TGTGCCAGCACTCCTAGACTAGCGGGAGGGGTTGAGCAGTTCTTC
CASTPRLAGGVEQFF
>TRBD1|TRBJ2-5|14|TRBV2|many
TGTGCCAGCAGCGGGACAGGGGGCTTTGAGACCCAGTACTTC
CASSGTGGFETQYF